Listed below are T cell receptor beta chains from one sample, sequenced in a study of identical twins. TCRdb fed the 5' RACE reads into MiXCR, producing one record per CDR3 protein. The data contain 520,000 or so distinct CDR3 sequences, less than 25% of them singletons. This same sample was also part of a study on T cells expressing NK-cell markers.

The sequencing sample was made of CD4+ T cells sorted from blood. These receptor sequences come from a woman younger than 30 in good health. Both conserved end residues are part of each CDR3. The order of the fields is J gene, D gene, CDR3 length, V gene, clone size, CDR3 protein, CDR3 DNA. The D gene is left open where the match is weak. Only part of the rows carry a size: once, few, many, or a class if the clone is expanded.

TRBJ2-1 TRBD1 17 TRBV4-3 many CASSQSFTGTVYNEQFF TGCGCCAGCAGCCAATCTTTTACCGGGACAGTCTACAATGAGCAGTTCTTC
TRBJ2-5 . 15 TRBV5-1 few CASSLASTIIETQYF TGCGCCAGCAGCTTGGCGTCGACGATCATCGAGACCCAGTACTTC
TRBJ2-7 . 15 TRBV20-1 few CSARSQGGRFYEQYF TGCAGTGCTAGATCTCAAGGAGGGAGGTTCTACGAGCAGTACTTC
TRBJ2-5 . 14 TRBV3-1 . CASSRLGGEETQYF TGTGCCAGCAGCCGTTTAGGGGGAGAAGAGACCCAGTACTTC
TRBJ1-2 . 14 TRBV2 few CASSLTPTDGGYTF TGTGCCAGCAGTTTGACCCCCACTGATGGTGGCTACACCTTC
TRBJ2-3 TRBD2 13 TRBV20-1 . CSVTGRVTDTQYF TGCAGTGTCACGGGGAGGGTCACAGATACGCAGTATTTT
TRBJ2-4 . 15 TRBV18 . CASSPDQGGMNIQYF TGTGCCAGCTCACCGGACCAAGGGGGGATGAACATTCAGTACTTC
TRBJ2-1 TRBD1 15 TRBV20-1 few CSATPTSRGHNEQFF TGCAGTGCTACCCCTACTAGCAGGGGGCACAATGAGCAGTTCTTC
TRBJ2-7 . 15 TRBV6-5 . CASSLRQEPSYEQYF TGTGCCAGCAGTTTAAGACAAGAACCCTCCTACGAGCAGTACTTC
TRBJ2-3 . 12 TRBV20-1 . CSARRLTDTQYF TGCAGTGCTAGACGGCTCACAGATACGCAGTATTTT
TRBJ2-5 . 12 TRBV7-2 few CASSLSAETQYF TGTGCCAGCAGCTTATCGGCGGAGACCCAGTACTTC
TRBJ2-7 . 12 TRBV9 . CASSAANSEQYF TGTGCCAGCAGCGCCGCTAACTCCGAGCAGTACTTC
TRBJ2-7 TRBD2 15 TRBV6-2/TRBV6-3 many CASSPSGRPFYEQYF TGTGCCAGCAGCCCGAGCGGGAGGCCCTTCTACGAGCAGTACTTC
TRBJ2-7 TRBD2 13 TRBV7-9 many CASRGGRSYEQYF TGTGCCAGCAGGGGCGGGAGATCCTACGAGCAGTACTTC
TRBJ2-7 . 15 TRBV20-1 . CSARASGTHDGEQYF TGCAGTGCTAGAGCCTCCGGGACACATGACGGCGAGCAGTACTTC
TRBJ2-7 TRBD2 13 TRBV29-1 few CSARTSGRDEQYF TGCAGCGCTAGGACTAGCGGGAGGGACGAGCAGTACTTC
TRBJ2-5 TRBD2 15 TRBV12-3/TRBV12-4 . CASREGTSGLGTQYF TGTGCCAGCAGGGAAGGGACTAGCGGCCTAGGGACCCAGTACTTC
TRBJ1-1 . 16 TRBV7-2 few CASSSAGGRANTEAFF TGTGCCAGCAGCTCAGCGGGGGGGCGGGCGAACACTGAAGCTTTCTTT
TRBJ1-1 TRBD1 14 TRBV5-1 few CASSSRQGATEAFF TGCGCCAGCAGCTCCCGACAGGGGGCCACTGAAGCTTTCTTT
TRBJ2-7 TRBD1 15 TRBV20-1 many CSARDRGPTVYEQYF TGCAGTGCTAGAGATAGGGGGCCGACCGTCTACGAGCAGTACTTC
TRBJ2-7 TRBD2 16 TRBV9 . CASSSRLAGAVHEQYF TGTGCCAGCAGCTCCAGACTAGCGGGAGCAGTGCACGAGCAGTACTTC
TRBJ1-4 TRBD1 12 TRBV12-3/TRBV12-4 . CASSLMGQGVHF TGTGCCAGCAGTTTGATGGGGCAGGGGGTACATTTT
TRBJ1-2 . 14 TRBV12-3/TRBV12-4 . CASSLRGRVGGYTF TGTGCCAGCAGTTTAAGGGGACGGGTTGGCGGCTACACCTTC
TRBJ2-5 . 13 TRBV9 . CASSSSNGETQYF TGTGCCAGCAGCTCCTCTAACGGAGAGACCCAGTACTTC
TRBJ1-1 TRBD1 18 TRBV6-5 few CASSYSTPDRGRVTEAFF TGTGCCAGCAGTTACTCGACACCGGACAGGGGGCGAGTGACTGAAGCTTTCTTT
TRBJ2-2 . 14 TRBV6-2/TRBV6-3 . CASILGGPTGELFF TGTGCCAGCATCTTGGGGGGGCCGACCGGGGAGCTGTTTTTT
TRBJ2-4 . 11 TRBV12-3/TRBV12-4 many CASSSWGIQYF TGTGCCAGCAGTTCATGGGGCATTCAGTACTTC
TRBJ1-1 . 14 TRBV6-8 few CASRTDSRNTEAFF TGTGCCAGCAGAACAGACAGCCGGAACACTGAAGCTTTCTTT
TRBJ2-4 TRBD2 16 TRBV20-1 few CSARPYWTSVENIQYF TGCAGTGCCAGACCCTACTGGACTAGCGTGGAAAACATTCAGTACTTC
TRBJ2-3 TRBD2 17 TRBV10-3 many CASSPGLAGRVGDTQYF TGTGCCTCCTCACCGGGACTAGCGGGACGAGTGGGAGATACGCAGTATTTT
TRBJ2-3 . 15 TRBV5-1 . CASSQGTTSSDTQYF TGCGCCAGCAGCCAGGGGACTACCAGTTCTGATACGCAGTATTTT
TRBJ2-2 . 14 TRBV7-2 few CASIWQSNTGELFF TGTGCCAGCATTTGGCAGTCCAACACCGGGGAGCTGTTTTTT
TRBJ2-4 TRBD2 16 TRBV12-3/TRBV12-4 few CASSLYPASGSNIQYF TGTGCCAGCAGTTTATATCCGGCTAGCGGGAGTAACATTCAGTACTTC
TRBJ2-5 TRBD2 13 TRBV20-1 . CSVMGGYQETQYF TGCAGCGTTATGGGGGGGTACCAAGAGACCCAGTACTTC
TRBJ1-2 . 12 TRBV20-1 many CSATLEGHGYTF TGCAGTGCTACCTTAGAGGGACATGGCTACACCTTC
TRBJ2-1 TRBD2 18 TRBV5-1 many CASSTTSGRPSAYNEQFF TGCGCCAGCAGCACGACTAGCGGGAGGCCCTCCGCCTACAATGAGCAGTTCTTC
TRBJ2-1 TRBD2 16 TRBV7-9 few CASNSARLANYNEQFF TGTGCCAGCAACTCAGCGAGACTAGCGAACTACAATGAGCAGTTCTTC
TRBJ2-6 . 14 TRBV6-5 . CASSYSTGANVLTF TGTGCCAGCAGTTACTCGACTGGGGCCAACGTCCTGACTTTC
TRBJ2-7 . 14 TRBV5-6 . CASSPRGTVGEQYF TGTGCCAGCAGCCCCCGGGGGACAGTCGGCGAGCAGTACTTC
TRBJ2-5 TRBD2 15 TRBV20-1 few CSAAERGFMRETQYF TGCAGTGCGGCAGAGCGGGGTTTCATGAGAGAGACCCAGTACTTC
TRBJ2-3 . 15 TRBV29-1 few CSVGFGHSRGDTQYF TGCAGCGTTGGCTTCGGACACTCCCGGGGAGATACGCAGTATTTT
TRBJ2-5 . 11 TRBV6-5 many CASILSGTQYF TGTGCCAGCATACTCTCGGGGACCCAGTACTTC